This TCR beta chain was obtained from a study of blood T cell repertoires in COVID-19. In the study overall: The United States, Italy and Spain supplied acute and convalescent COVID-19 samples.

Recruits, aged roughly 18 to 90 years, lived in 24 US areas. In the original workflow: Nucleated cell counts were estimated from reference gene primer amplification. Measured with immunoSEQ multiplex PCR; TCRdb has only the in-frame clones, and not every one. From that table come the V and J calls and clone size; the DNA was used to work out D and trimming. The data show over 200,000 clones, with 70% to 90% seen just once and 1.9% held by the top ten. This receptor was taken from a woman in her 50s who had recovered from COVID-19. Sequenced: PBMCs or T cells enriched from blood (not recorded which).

CDR3 protein: CASSQDLAGGLAQFF. The CDR3 DNA is TGCGCCAGCAGCCAAGATCTAGCGGGAGGACTGGCGCAGTTCTTC. The chain has TRBV4-1 and TRBJ2-1; 11 positions match TRBD2. Germline V lookup: CDR1 MGHRA, CDR2 YSYEKL. This CDR3 is 15 amino acids long. V shed 0 bases, J shed 12 bases, and the junction held 7 bases outside the gene matches.